One and the same sample provided the 11 T cell receptor beta chains below, sequenced in a study of early T cells in non-severe SARS-CoV-2 infection. TCRdb independently ran MiXCR on the 5' RACE reads; one entry per CDR3 protein. The data hold some 64,000 distinct CDR3 sequences, with approximately 11% observed a single time. The sample in question was whole blood, obtained at baseline. The receptors come from an adult who was a healthcare worker with PCR-confirmed SARS-CoV-2 infection or an uninfected control (not recorded which).

This rearrangement joins TRBV11-2 to TRBJ2-2; 9 nucleotides match TRBD1. Per germline, CDR1 SGHAT and CDR2 FQNNGV. CDR3 length: 17 residues. V was pared by 1 base and J by 4 bases, with 7 bases of the junction left unmatched. As DNA, the CDR3 is TGTGCCAGCAGCTTAGCACCCCGGGACAGGGCCACCGGGGAGCTGTTTTTT. Its translation is CASSLAPRDRATGELFF.

This clonotype has at least ten counts. The gene calls are TRBV28 and TRBJ2-3; 9 bases are shared with TRBD2. Losses at the gene ends were 5 bases for V and 6 bases for J; bases not matched to a gene: 6. The CDR3 loop spans 14 amino acids. Germline loops: CDR1 MDHEN, CDR2 SYDVKM. CDR3 region: CASSPSGRRDTQYF. For the CDR3, the DNA is TGTGCCAGCAGTCCCAGCGGGAGGCGGGATACGCAGTATTTT. The variable domain in full, completed from reference TRBV28 and TRBJ2-3, reads DVKVTQSSRYLVKRTGEKVFLECVQDMDHENMFWYRQDPGLGLRLIYFSYDVKMKEKGDIPEGYSVSREKKERFSLILESASTNQTSMYLCASSPSGRRDTQYFGPGTRLTVL.

The chain combines TRBV6-2 or TRBV6-3 with TRBJ2-1; D is ambiguous. Germline CDR1 reads MNHEY; CDR2 reads SVGEGT. V shed 2 bases and J shed 8 bases, with 16 bases lying between them. The CDR3 contains 15 residues. CDR3 in amino acids: CASSYRQLGGDEQFF. The CDR3 DNA reads TGTGCCAGCAGTTACAGGCAATTAGGTGGCGATGAGCAGTTCTTC.

The rearrangement joins TRBV28 to TRBJ2-7; D not resolved. This CDR3 has 14 amino acids. Trimming took off 6 bases at V and 0 bases at J, with 12 bases between the two ends. Germline CDR1 MDHEN, CDR2 SYDVKM. The CDR3 region is CASSLPIGSYEQYF. Written as DNA, the CDR3 is TGTGCCAGCAGCCTCCCAATTGGCTCCTACGAGCAGTACTTC.

This clonotype was seen many times. The V gene is TRBV20-1, the J gene TRBJ2-4; no reliable D call. The V gene's germline CDR1 is DFQATT and CDR2 SNEGSKA (reference sequence). CDR3 length equals 12 residues. Trimming took 7 bases from V and 1 from J, leaving 8 bases between them. The CDR3 reads CSGYTAKNIQYF. CDR3 sequence (DNA): TGCAGTGGATATACGGCCAAAAACATTCAGTACTTC.

This clonotype showed up just a few times. The genes are TRBV5-4 and TRBJ2-7, with 9 bases identical to TRBD1. The length of the CDR3 is 14 residues. V dropped 3 bases and J dropped 5; count of bases not matched to a gene: 6. Looked up from germline, CDR1 is SGHNT and CDR2 is YYREEE (reference sequence). The CDR3 sequence is CASSSRTGDHEQYF. CDR3 nucleotides: TGTGCCAGCAGCTCACGGACAGGGGACCACGAGCAGTACTTC. Supplemented by reference TRBV5-4 and TRBJ2-7, the full variable domain reads ETGVTQSPTHLIKTRGQQVTLRCSSQSGHNTVSWYQQALGQGPQFIFQYYREEENGRGNFPPRFSGLQFPNYSSELNVNALELDDSALYLCASSSRTGDHEQYFGPGTRLTVT.

The chain has TRBV10-3 and TRBJ2-7; 9 positions match TRBD1. J gave up 2 bases and V 6 bases, and 8 bases lay outside the gene matches. Germline CDR1 ENHRY, CDR2 SYGVKD. This CDR3 has 15 amino acids. The CDR3 here is CAISSGTGNTYEQYF. CDR3 sequence (DNA): TGTGCCATCAGCAGCGGGACAGGGAATACCTACGAGCAGTACTTC.

This clonotype has a handful of counts. The V call is TRBV7-2, the J call TRBJ1-2; D gene uncertain. Looked up from germline, CDR1 is SGHTA and CDR2 is FQGNSA. Trimming shortened V by 2 bases and J by 8 bases, and 21 bases separated the two germline ends. The length of the CDR3 is 16 residues. CDR3 coding DNA: TGTGCCAGCAGCTTACCACACCGGAACCCCACGGGGGGCTACACCTTC. Translation: CASSLPHRNPTGGYTF.

This clonotype was seen ten or more times. This chain uses TRBV7-8 with TRBJ2-5; 11 nucleotides agree with TRBD2. The CDR3 contains 16 residues. Trimming at V came to 4 bases and at J to 4 bases, leaving 8 bases not matched to a gene. The germline gives CDR1 SGHVS, CDR2 FQNEAQ. The DNA of the CDR3 is TGTGCCAGCAGCTCCTTAGCGGGAGGGCCGGGAGAGACCCAGTACTTC. The encoded protein is CASSSLAGGPGETQYF.

In its sample, this clonotype ranks as medium-sized. This chain joins TRBV29-1 and TRBJ2-1; D is undetermined. The CDR3 is made up of 15 amino acids. Per the germline V gene, CDR1 is SQVTM and CDR2 is ANQGSEA. The germline V and J ends were trimmed by 4 bases and 2 bases, with 15 bases remaining between them. The CDR3 region has the DNA TGCAGCGTTGTGAGTGGGCTGTCGACCTACAATGAGCAGTTCTTC. Translation: CSVVSGLSTYNEQFF.

J is TRBJ1-2 and V is TRBV28, with TRBD1 matching over 8 bases. This CDR3 spans 15 amino acids. The V segment lost 4 bases and the J segment 3 bases; nucleotides outside the gene matches: 7. Germline-derived CDR1 and CDR2 are MDHEN and SYDVKM. In DNA, the CDR3 is TGTGCCAGCAGTTCCCCCCCAGGGGGCGACTATGGCTACACCTTC. Residues: CASSSPPGGDYGYTF.